The clone carrying this T cell receptor (beta chain) has ten or more counts. Amplification yielded TCR beta CDR3 regions, with RNA transcripts as the source. The HTBI primer set drove a first-round RT-PCR of the TCR CDR3. Using its own MiXCR run on the multiplex PCR reads, TCRdb lists one record per CDR3 protein. The top ten hold approximately 15% of the sample, which has about 510,000 distinct CDR3 sequences, less than 15% seen once. This record belongs to a study of T cells in Graves' hyperthyroidism and ophthalmopathy. For the study at large: Sampling of peripheral blood happened at initial diagnosis, prior to any treatment.

CDR1 and CDR2 (germline): DFQATT, SNEGSKA (reference sequence). The CDR3 length is 18 residues. Trimming removed 2 bases from V and 4 bases from J; junction bases left unmatched: 8. An absence of ophthalmopathy progression within 18 months meant stable Graves' hyperthyroidism. The clonotype originates from a woman in her thirties or forties with Graves' hyperthyroidism. The sample comprised blood. This rearrangement joins TRBV20-1 to TRBJ2-2, with 15 bases aligning to TRBD2. CDR3 region: CSARHLGLAGGSTGELFF. The CDR3 DNA sequence: TGCAGTGCTAGACACCTGGGACTAGCGGGAGGCTCCACCGGGGAGCTGTTTTTT.